This T cell receptor (beta chain) was retrieved from a study of blood T cell repertoires in COVID-19. Study at large: PBMCs, B-cell-depleted T cells, or T cells were the source of the cDNA or gDNA that made up the material.

This clone turned up a few times. The authors' processing: Reference gene primer amplification gave nucleated cell count estimates. Sequencing used immunoSEQ multiplex PCR; TCRdb keeps in-frame clones, though not all of them. D and trimming were read from the DNA, whereas the V and J calls and clone size are those reported in that table. The top ten clones hold 4.1% of a sample with fewer than 350,000 clones, approximately 90% of them seen once. Participants' reported clinical history set cohort assignment. The sequenced sample was PBMCs or T cells enriched from blood (not recorded which). The source is a woman in her 30s with acute COVID-19.

The CDR3 DNA reads TGTGCCAGCAGGCCGTTGGACAGGGCCAATTCACCCCTCCACTTT. Translating it yields CASRPLDRANSPLHF. The rearrangement joins TRBV28 to TRBJ1-6; TRBD1 matches at 8 bases. V lost 6 bases and J lost 7; bases outside the gene matches: 8. The CDR3 contains 15 residues. The germline gives CDR1 MDHEN, CDR2 SYDVKM.